The 10 T cell receptor beta chains presented below share a single source sample, sequenced in a study of T cell changes during pregnancy in multiple sclerosis. Profiled with immunoSEQ multiplex PCR; TCRdb holds only in-frame clones, not every one. The data contain 70,000 to 100,000 clones, approximately 94% of them singletons. Sequenced material: peripheral blood, taken in the third trimester of pregnancy. The receptors here all came from a female donor with multiple sclerosis, enrolled in a pregnancy study.

The chain carries TRBV5-1 and TRBJ1-2, with 8 positions matching TRBD1. This CDR3 contains 12 residues. The V gene's germline CDR1 is SGHRS and CDR2 YFSETQ. After removal of 4 bases from V and 6 bases from J, the junction contained 2 bases not matched to a gene. The CDR3 loop reads CASSPQGDGYTF. Here the CDR3 DNA reads TGCGCCAGCAGCCCACAGGGGGATGGCTACACCTTC.

J is TRBJ2-1 and V is TRBV29-1; maybe TRBD2 (6 bases). Trimming shortened V by 6 bases and J by 5 bases, and 20 bases separated the two germline ends. Germline CDR1 SQVTM, CDR2 ANQGSEA. The CDR3 extends over 15 amino acids. The DNA of the CDR3 is TGCAGCGTCGGCCCTAGGTTAGCGGTCAACAATGAGCAGTTCTTC. Translation gives CSVGPRLAVNNEQFF.

This chain joins TRBV7-9 and TRBJ2-5; 8 positions agree with TRBD1. There are 13 residues in the CDR3. From germline, CDR1 is SEHNR and CDR2 FQNEAQ (reference sequence). Germline trimming cut 6 bases from V and 4 bases from J; bases unmatched to any gene: 4. CDR3 in DNA: TGTGCCAGCAGTCGAACAGGGGGAGAGACCCAGTACTTC. Protein sequence: CASSRTGGETQYF.

V gene TRBV2 combines with J gene TRBJ1-5, with TRBD1 matching over 9 bases. Germline values: CDR1 SNHLY, CDR2 FYNNEI. V lost 6 bases to trimming and J lost 7 bases; unmatched junction nucleotides: 7. The length of the CDR3 is 14 residues. DNA of the CDR3: TGTGCCAGCAGGGGACAGGGTTTCGAGCAGCCCCAGCATTTT. This codes for CASRGQGFEQPQHF. Filled out from reference TRBV2 and TRBJ1-5, the complete variable domain reads EPEVTQTPSHQVTQMGQEVILRCVPISNHLYFYWYRQILGQKVEFLVSFYNNEISEKSEIFDDQFSVERPDGSNFTLKIRSTKLEDSAMYFCASRGQGFEQPQHFGDGTRLSIL.

In nucleotides, the CDR3 is TGTGCCAGCAGCGTAGGGGACAGGTTCTACGAGCAGTACTTC. Amino acids: CASSVGDRFYEQYF. The chain couples TRBV9 to TRBJ2-7, with 8 bases aligning to TRBD1. Germline V CDR1 and CDR2: SGDLS, YYNGEE. The CDR3 length is 14 residues. With 0 bases clipped from V and 3 bases from J, the junction kept 2 bases outside the gene matches.

This clone was seen a few times. This chain connects TRBV30 to TRBJ1-1; D perhaps matches TRBD1 (6 bases). CDR1 is GTSNPN and CDR2 is SVGIG in the germline V gene (reference sequence). There are 14 residues in the CDR3. The V end lost 3 bases, the J end lost 1 base, and 12 bases lay between the germline ends. The CDR3 loop reads CAWRPQGRNTEAFF. DNA for the CDR3: TGTGCCTGGAGACCACAGGGAAGGAACACTGAAGCTTTCTTT.

This clone was observed once. The chain recombines TRBV5-6 with TRBJ2-1, with a possible D match to TRBD2 (6 bases). Germline V gene lookup returns CDR1 SGHDT and CDR2 YYEEEE. This CDR3 has 17 residues. V lost 2 bases and J 5 bases, leaving 20 bases between the germline ends. The CDR3 reads CASSFRILAKSNNEQFF. Written as DNA, the CDR3 is TGTGCCAGCAGCTTCCGAATTCTAGCGAAAAGTAACAATGAGCAGTTCTTC.

This chain connects TRBV27 to TRBJ1-5; the match to TRBD1 covers 7 bases. This CDR3 is built from 13 residues. J gave up 6 bases and V 4 bases, and 3 bases lay outside the gene matches. Germline V gene sequence: CDR1 MNHEY, CDR2 SMNVEV (reference sequence). The DNA of the CDR3 is TGTGCCAGCAGTTCCTACAGGGGTCAGCCCCAGCATTTT. It yields the protein CASSSYRGQPQHF.

The genes are TRBV25-1 and TRBJ2-7, with D perhaps TRBD2 (5 bases). The germline V gene encodes CDR1 MGHDK and CDR2 SYGVNS. Trimming pared 8 bases from V and 3 bases from J, leaving 5 bases between. CDR3 length: 10 residues. This chain's CDR3 is CASGSYEQYF. The CDR3, as DNA: TGTGCCAGCGGGAGCTACGAGCAGTACTTC.

In its sample, this clone was seen once. The chain carries TRBV19 and TRBJ2-5, with D possibly matching TRBD1 (5 bases). The V end lost 3 bases, the J end lost 2 bases, and 10 bases lay between the germline ends. The CDR3 loop spans 14 amino acids. CDR1 is LNHDA and CDR2 is SQIVND in the germline V gene (reference sequence). CDR3 nucleotides: TGTGCCAGTAGTATGTCGGCAGGGCAAGAGACCCAGTACTTC. This translates into CASSMSAGQETQYF.